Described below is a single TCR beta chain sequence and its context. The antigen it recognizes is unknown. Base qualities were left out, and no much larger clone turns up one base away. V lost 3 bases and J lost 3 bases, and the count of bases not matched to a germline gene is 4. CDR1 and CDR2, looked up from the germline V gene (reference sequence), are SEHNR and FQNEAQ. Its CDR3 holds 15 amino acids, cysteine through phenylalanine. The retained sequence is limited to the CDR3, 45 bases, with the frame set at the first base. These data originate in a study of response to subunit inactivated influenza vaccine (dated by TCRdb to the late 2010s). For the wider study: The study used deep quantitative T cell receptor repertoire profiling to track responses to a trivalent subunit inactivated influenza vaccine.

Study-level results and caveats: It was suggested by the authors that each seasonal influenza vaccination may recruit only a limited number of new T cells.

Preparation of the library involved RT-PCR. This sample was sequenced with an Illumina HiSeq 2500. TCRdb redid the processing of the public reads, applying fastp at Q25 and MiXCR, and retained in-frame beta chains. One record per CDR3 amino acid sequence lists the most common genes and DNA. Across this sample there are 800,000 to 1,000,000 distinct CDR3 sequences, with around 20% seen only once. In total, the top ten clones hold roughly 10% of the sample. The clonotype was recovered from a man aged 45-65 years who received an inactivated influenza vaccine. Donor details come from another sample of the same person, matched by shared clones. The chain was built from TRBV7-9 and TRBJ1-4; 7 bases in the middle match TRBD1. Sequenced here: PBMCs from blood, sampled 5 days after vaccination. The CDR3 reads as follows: CASSFSQGSNEKLFF. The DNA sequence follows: TGTGCCAGCAGCTTCTCACAGGGGTCTAATGAAAAACTGTTTTTT.